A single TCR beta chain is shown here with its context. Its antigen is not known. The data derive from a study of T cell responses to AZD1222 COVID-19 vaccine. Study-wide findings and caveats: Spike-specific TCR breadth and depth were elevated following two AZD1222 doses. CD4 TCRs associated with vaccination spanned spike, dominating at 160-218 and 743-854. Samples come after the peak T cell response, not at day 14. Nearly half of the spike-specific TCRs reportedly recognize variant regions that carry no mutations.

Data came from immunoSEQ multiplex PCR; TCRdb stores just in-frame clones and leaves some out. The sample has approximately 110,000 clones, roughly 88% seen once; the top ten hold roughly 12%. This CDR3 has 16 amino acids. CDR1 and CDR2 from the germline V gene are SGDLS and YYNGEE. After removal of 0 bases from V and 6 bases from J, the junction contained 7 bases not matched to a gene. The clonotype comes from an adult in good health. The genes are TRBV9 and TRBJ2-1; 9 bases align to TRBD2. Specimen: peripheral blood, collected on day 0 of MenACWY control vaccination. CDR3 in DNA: TGTGCCAGCAGCGTAGACTTGCGGGAGGGCCTCAATGAGCAGTTCTTC. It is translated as CASSVDLREGLNEQFF.